These 9 T cell receptor beta chains were sequenced from one sample in a study of T cell responses to AZD1222 COVID-19 vaccine. The method was immunoSEQ multiplex PCR; TCRdb's version includes in-frame clones alone and lacks a portion of them. Of under 200,000 clones listed, approximately 94% are singletons. The sequences come from peripheral blood, collected on day 0 of AZD1222 vaccination. These receptor sequences come from an adult in good health.

V gene TRBV5-4 combines with J gene TRBJ1-2, with D possibly matching TRBD1 (6 bases). Per germline, CDR1 SGHNT and CDR2 YYREEE (reference sequence). The length of the CDR3 is 14 residues. V lost 3 bases and J lost 5, with 14 bases in between. The CDR3 protein is CASSWEGVRYGYTF. CDR3 bases: TGTGCCAGCAGCTGGGAGGGGGTGCGGTATGGCTACACCTTC.

The chain combines TRBV12-5 with TRBJ2-7; D is undetermined. In germline, CDR1 is LGHNT, CDR2 FRNRAP. V lost 6 bases, J lost 4 bases, and 10 bases lay in between. This CDR3 is 12 amino acids long. Written as DNA, the CDR3 is TGTGCTAGTGGCCAGGACGGGTACGAGCAGTACTTC. Translated, it gives CASGQDGYEQYF.

This clone appeared a few times. The chain carries TRBV28 and TRBJ1-1; D possibly corresponds to TRBD1 (6 bases). The germline V and J ends were trimmed by 6 bases and 11 bases, with 19 bases remaining between them. Germline assignment: CDR1 MDHEN and CDR2 SYDVKM. The CDR3 has 13 residues. For the CDR3, the DNA is TGTGCCAGCAGCATCTCGGTGCAGGGGAGGGCTTTCTTT. Translation gives CASSISVQGRAFF.

The rearrangement joins TRBV5-5 to TRBJ1-3, with TRBD1 as a possible D gene (5 bases). Germline CDR1 is SGHKS and CDR2 is YYEKEE (reference sequence). V shed 5 bases and J shed 0 bases, with 15 bases lying between them. The CDR3 has 16 amino acids. CDR3 nucleotides: TGTGCCAGCAGGCAACGCGGGGACGCCTCTGGAAACACCATATATTTT. It translates to CASRQRGDASGNTIYF.

The rearrangement joins TRBV5-1 to TRBJ2-1; 7 positions match TRBD2. The CDR3 runs to 16 residues. The V gene's germline CDR1 is SGHRS and CDR2 YFSETQ. V was pared by 0 bases and J by 4 bases, with 7 bases of the junction left unmatched. The CDR3: CASSLEIRREYNEQFF. The DNA for the CDR3 is TGCGCCAGCAGCTTGGAGATCAGGCGGGAGTACAATGAGCAGTTCTTC.

The rearrangement joins TRBV28 to TRBJ2-5; 7 bases line up with TRBD1. J was trimmed by 3 bases and V by 6 bases; bases with no gene match: 10. The CDR3 is 15 amino acids. Germline CDR1 reads MDHEN; CDR2 reads SYDVKM. Written as DNA, the CDR3 is TGTGCCAGCAGATCCACCGACAGGGTCAAAGAGACCCAGTACTTC. This encodes CASRSTDRVKETQYF.

The CDR3 nucleotides are TGTGCCAGCAGTTTGGACAGAAATTCACCCCTCCACTTT. It codes for CASSLDRNSPLHF. This chain joins TRBV12-3 or TRBV12-4 and TRBJ1-6; possible D gene TRBD1, 6 bases. The length of the CDR3 is 13 residues. V gave up 3 bases and J gave up 7 bases, with 7 bases separating them.

This chain links TRBV5-4 with TRBJ2-1, with TRBD2 matching 7 bases. Germline V gene data show CDR1 as SGHNT and CDR2 as YYREEE (reference sequence). Losses at the gene ends were 4 bases for V and 6 bases for J; bases not matched to a gene: 10. CDR3 length: 15 amino acids. The CDR3 sequence: CASSDGGEGINEQFF. The CDR3 nucleotides are TGTGCCAGCAGCGATGGGGGGGAGGGGATCAATGAGCAGTTCTTC.

The chain is built from TRBV4-1 and TRBJ1-2; D is uncertain. This CDR3 comprises 13 residues. Germline loops: CDR1 MGHRA, CDR2 YSYEKL. Trimming removed 4 bases from V and 7 bases from J, with 13 bases in between. CDR3 sequence reads: CASSRLDWSGYTF. The CDR3 DNA follows: TGCGCCAGCAGCCGTCTTGACTGGAGTGGCTACACCTTC.